The 29 T cell receptor beta chains in this list originate from one sample, sequenced in a study of control samples from healthy donors and cancer patients. TCRdb's table, derived via immunoSEQ multiplex PCR, lists solely in-frame clones and lacks some. The sample consists of about 150,000 clones, 94% of them appearing once. The source material was blood. All receptors come from a woman younger than 35 in good health.

V is TRBV9 and J is TRBJ1-4; D ambiguous. Germline V gene lookup returns CDR1 SGDLS and CDR2 YYNGEE. V dropped 3 bases and J dropped 5 bases, with 14 bases sitting between them. CDR3 length: 15 residues. The CDR3 protein is CASSAFGSRNEKLFF. The CDR3 DNA reads TGTGCCAGCAGCGCCTTCGGGTCTCGAAATGAAAAACTGTTTTTT. The full variable domain, rest sourced from reference TRBV9 and TRBJ1-4, is DSGVTQTPKHLITATGQRVTLRCSPRSGDLSVYWYQQSLDQGLQFLIQYYNGEERAKGNILERFSAQQFPDLHSELNLSSLELGDSALYFCASSAFGSRNEKLFFGSGTQLSVL.

J is TRBJ2-7 and V is TRBV27; D uncertain. The V end lost 5 bases, the J end lost 0 bases, and 5 bases lay between the germline ends. The length of the CDR3 is 12 residues. Germline V lookup: CDR1 MNHEY, CDR2 SMNVEV (reference sequence). In DNA form, the CDR3 reads TGTGCCAGCAGTGTAAGCTCCTACGAGCAGTACTTC. Translation: CASSVSSYEQYF.

J is TRBJ1-5 and V is TRBV10-3, with D maybe TRBD1 (5 bases). The CDR3 runs 13 residues. Per germline, CDR1 ENHRY and CDR2 SYGVKD. V was trimmed by 4 bases and J by 9 bases, leaving 13 bases between them. The CDR3 loop reads CAISAEDRGPQHF. CDR3 bases: TGTGCCATCAGTGCCGAGGATAGGGGGCCCCAGCATTTT.

V is TRBV18 and J is TRBJ1-5, with TRBD1 matching 12 bases. V was clipped by 4 bases and J by 6 bases; unmatched bases: 4. Germline assignment: CDR1 KGHSH and CDR2 LQKENI. CDR3 length: 15 residues. The CDR3 DNA follows: TGTGCCAGCTCACTGGGACAGGGGGCGGTTCAGCCCCAGCATTTT. Protein: CASSLGQGAVQPQHF. The full variable domain, with the rest looked up from reference TRBV18 and TRBJ1-5, is NAGVMQNPRHLVRRRGQEARLRCSPMKGHSHVYWYRQLPEEGLKFMVYLQKENIIDESGMPKERFSAEFPKEGPSILRIQQVVRGDSAAYFCASSLGQGAVQPQHFGDGTRLSIL.

This chain connects TRBV7-9 to TRBJ1-1; tentatively, D is TRBD1 (6 bases). This CDR3 has 19 amino acids. Germline CDR1 reads SEHNR; CDR2 reads FQNEAQ (reference sequence). The V end was cut by 1 base, the J end by 1 base, with 22 bases between. CDR3 DNA: TGTGCCAGCAGCTTAGAGTCGGACAGTCTAAGGATATGGAACACTGAAGCTTTCTTT. The encoded protein is CASSLESDSLRIWNTEAFF.

The chain joins TRBV29-1 to TRBJ1-2; TRBD1 is a possible D gene (5 bases). Trimming removed 6 bases at V and 6 bases at J, with 11 bases between. In germline, CDR1 is SQVTM, CDR2 ANQGSEA. This CDR3 has 11 residues. The CDR3 loop reads CSVNGGDGYTF. CDR3 nucleotide sequence: TGCAGCGTGAATGGGGGAGATGGCTACACCTTC.

The rearrangement links TRBV30 to TRBJ1-1; D possibly corresponds to TRBD1 (5 bases). This CDR3 region has 14 residues. The V gene's germline CDR1 is GTSNPN and CDR2 SVGIG (reference sequence). The V end was cut by 0 bases, the J end by 6 bases, with 14 bases between. Here the CDR3 reads CAWSVRDGRAEAFF. In DNA form, the CDR3 reads TGTGCCTGGAGTGTACGGGATGGCAGGGCTGAAGCTTTCTTT.

V usage is TRBV6-1 and J usage is TRBJ2-3; D is perhaps TRBD2 (5 bases). The germline V gene encodes CDR1 MNHNS and CDR2 SASEGT. The CDR3 consists of 15 residues. The V gene lost 2 bases and the J gene lost 0 bases, with 9 bases spanning the gap. The CDR3 sequence: CASSESRTSTDTQYF. The CDR3 DNA reads TGTGCCAGCAGTGAAAGCAGGACTAGCACAGATACGCAGTATTTT.

The V gene is TRBV10-1, the J gene TRBJ1-6, with D perhaps TRBD1 (5 bases). Between the trimmed V and J ends, which lost 3 bases and 0 bases, there was a span of 6 bases. In germline, CDR1 is WNHNN, CDR2 SYGVQD (reference sequence). CDR3 length: 15 amino acids. The CDR3 is CASSEDSSYNSPLHF. CDR3 bases: TGCGCCAGCAGTGAAGACAGCTCCTATAATTCACCCCTCCACTTT.

The sample holds one count of this clone. The chain employs TRBV4-3 and TRBJ1-1; the D is unclear. CDR3 length: 13 residues. The V gene lost 1 base and the J gene lost 5 bases, with 8 bases spanning the gap. Germline CDR1 is LGHNA and CDR2 is YSLEER. This CDR3 is CASSQVTGTEAFF. In nucleotides, the CDR3 is TGCGCCAGCAGCCAAGTGACGGGAACTGAAGCTTTCTTT.

This clone showed up just once. This chain links TRBV2 with TRBJ2-1; TRBD2 might be the D (6 bases). The length of the CDR3 is 19 residues. V was clipped by 3 bases and J by 3 bases, with 24 bases between them. Per germline, CDR1 SNHLY and CDR2 FYNNEI. The DNA of the CDR3 is TGTGCCAGCAGTGACTCCTCAGACCTCCGGGACTCCCACTACAATGAGCAGTTCTTC. It is translated as CASSDSSDLRDSHYNEQFF.

The chain joins TRBV25-1 to TRBJ2-3; D remains unclear. The V gene's germline CDR1 is MGHDK and CDR2 SYGVNS. Trimming left V 7 bases short and J 7 bases short, with 9 bases between. This CDR3 region has 11 residues. The CDR3 sequence: CASMLGNTQYF. The CDR3 DNA reads TGTGCCAGCATGTTAGGGAATACGCAGTATTTT.

The CDR3 DNA reads TGTGCCAGCACCGGACAGGGGACCACTGAAGCTTTCTTT. Translation gives CASTGQGTTEAFF. The gene calls are TRBV6-5 and TRBJ1-1; TRBD1 matches at 9 bases. The CDR3 is made up of 13 amino acids. Germline trimming cut 7 bases from V and 4 bases from J; bases unmatched to any gene: 4. CDR1 MNHEY and CDR2 SVGAGI come from the germline V gene.

This clone came up once. The V and J genes are TRBV5-1 and TRBJ2-5, with D tentatively TRBD1 or TRBD2 (5 bases each). Trimming pared 0 bases from V and 5 bases from J, leaving 11 bases between. The CDR3 loop spans 14 amino acids. Germline V gives CDR1 SGHRS, CDR2 YFSETQ. For the CDR3, the DNA is TGCGCCAGCAGCTTGGGAGGGGTTTGGGAGACCCAGTACTTC. It translates to CASSLGGVWETQYF.

The V gene is TRBV18, the J gene TRBJ1-1; D not certain. The CDR3 is made up of 13 amino acids. The V and J ends lost 2 bases and 3 bases respectively, with 7 bases between them. From germline, CDR1 is KGHSH and CDR2 LQKENI. The CDR3: CASSPLRDTEAFF. CDR3 nucleotides: TGTGCCAGCTCACCATTGCGGGACACTGAAGCTTTCTTT.

V gene TRBV6-5 combines with J gene TRBJ2-7; weak D call: TRBD2 (6 bases). The CDR3 extends over 14 amino acids. Looked up from germline, CDR1 is MNHEY and CDR2 is SVGAGI. Trimming cost V 7 bases and J 3 bases, with 16 bases left between them. CDR3 residues: CASTLVQEGYEQYF. The CDR3 DNA follows: TGTGCCAGCACCCTCGTACAGGAGGGCTACGAGCAGTACTTC.

V and J are TRBV7-6 and TRBJ2-5; TRBD2 matches at 13 bases. The CDR3 contains 17 residues. CDR1 and CDR2 (germline): SGHVS, FNYEAQ. V lost 5 bases, J lost 5 bases, and 11 bases stayed unmatched. CDR3 sequence: CASSPRLLAGGRETQYF. CDR3 nucleotides: TGTGCCAGCAGCCCCCGCTTACTAGCGGGGGGGCGTGAGACCCAGTACTTC. The full variable domain, completed using reference TRBV7-6 and TRBJ2-5, is GAGVSQSPRYKVTKRGQDVALRCDPISGHVSLYWYRQALGQGPEFLTYFNYEAQQDKSGLPNDRFSAERPEGSISTLTIQRTEQRDSAMYRCASSPRLLAGGRETQYFGPGTRLLVL.

The chain employs TRBV6-2 or TRBV6-3 and TRBJ2-2; 14 bases align to TRBD2. CDR1 and CDR2 from the germline V gene are MNHEY and SVGEGT. The junction had 3 bases not matched to a gene; V was cut back by 2 bases and J by 7 bases. CDR3 size: 16 residues. CDR3 DNA sequence: TGTGCCAGCAGTTACCAAGGACTAGCGGGGGGCGGGGAGCTGTTTTTT. It encodes CASSYQGLAGGGELFF.

The V call is TRBV25-1, the J call TRBJ1-5; D not resolved. The CDR3 loop spans 14 amino acids. Germline V gene sequence: CDR1 MGHDK, CDR2 SYGVNS. V was pared by 2 bases and J by 7 bases, with 12 bases between. The chain's CDR3 is CASSEIDGNQPQHF. CDR3 coding DNA: TGTGCCAGCAGTGAAATCGACGGGAACCAGCCCCAGCATTTT.

The chain couples TRBV3-1 (or the pseudogene TRBV3-2) to TRBJ1-1, with D perhaps matching TRBD1 (5 bases). The CDR3 spans 14 residues. Germline V gene lookup returns CDR1 LGHDT and CDR2 YNNKEL (reference sequence). Trimming left V 6 bases short and J 6 bases short, with 17 bases between. CDR3 amino acids: CASSRRGLVAEAFF. CDR3 DNA: TGTGCCAGCAGTCGGAGGGGACTGGTCGCTGAAGCTTTCTTT.

The CDR3 DNA reads as TGTGCCAGCAGCTTTGAACCGGGGTGGCAAGAGACCCAGTACTTC. It specifies CASSFEPGWQETQYF. The chain carries TRBV3-1 (or the pseudogene TRBV3-2) and TRBJ2-5; maybe TRBD2 (5 bases). Trimming pared 5 bases from V and 2 bases from J, leaving 15 bases between. CDR1 and CDR2 from the germline V gene are LGHDT and YNNKEL (reference sequence). The CDR3 length is 15 residues.

The gene calls are TRBV19 and TRBJ1-4; D unresolved. Germline V lookup: CDR1 LNHDA, CDR2 SQIVND (reference sequence). The CDR3 is made up of 11 amino acids. Trimming removed 5 bases at V and 13 bases at J, with 11 bases between. DNA for the CDR3: TGTGCCAGTAGTCCGCCGGGAATACTGTTTTTT. Protein sequence: CASSPPGILFF.

CDR3 nucleotides: TGTGCCAGCAGCTTAGCCCGGCAGGGAACTTCACCCCTCCACTTT. It is translated as CASSLARQGTSPLHF. The chain couples TRBV11-2 to TRBJ1-6; tentatively, D is TRBD1 (5 bases). The CDR3 runs 15 residues. V was trimmed by 1 base and J by 9 bases, leaving 13 bases between them. Germline V gives CDR1 SGHAT, CDR2 FQNNGV.

The chain recombines TRBV10-3 with TRBJ1-3; D is uncertain. Germline CDR1 ENHRY, CDR2 SYGVKD. V lost 3 bases and J 4 bases, leaving 19 bases between the germline ends. The CDR3 runs 17 residues. In DNA, the CDR3 is TGTGCCATCAGTGACCTCTCTCTCTTGGGAGGAGGAAACACCATATATTTT. Translated, it gives CAISDLSLLGGGNTIYF.

This sequence joins TRBV28 and TRBJ1-3; D gene uncertain. Germline lookup yields CDR1 MDHEN and CDR2 SYDVKM. The CDR3 has 15 amino acids. Deletions cut 8 bases from V and 0 bases from J, with 14 bases between. The CDR3 here is CASGLQVTSGNTIYF. The DNA of the CDR3 is TGTGCCAGCGGACTTCAGGTGACCTCTGGAAACACCATATATTTT.

The J gene is TRBJ1-2, the V gene TRBV14; TRBD1 matches at 8 bases. After removal of 1 base from V and 4 bases from J, the junction contained 11 bases not matched to a gene. Germline V lookup: CDR1 SGHDN, CDR2 FVKESK. There are 17 residues in the CDR3. This chain's CDR3 is CASSQAGSTGAFYGYTF. The CDR3 bases are TGTGCCAGCAGCCAAGCGGGATCGACAGGGGCGTTCTATGGCTACACCTTC.

The J gene is TRBJ2-2, the V gene TRBV4-1, with 10 bases lining up with TRBD2. Unmatched junction bases numbered 13, after V lost 3 bases and J lost 0 bases. Germline loops: CDR1 MGHRA, CDR2 YSYEKL. This CDR3 contains 20 residues. Here the CDR3 reads CASSHPPQAGGPTNTGELFF. Here the CDR3 DNA reads TGCGCCAGCAGCCACCCCCCCCAAGCGGGGGGGCCTACGAACACCGGGGAGCTGTTTTTT.

The chain joins TRBV14 to TRBJ2-1, with TRBD2 matching 8 bases. Looked up from germline, CDR1 is SGHDN and CDR2 is FVKESK. Germline trimming cut 1 base from V and 0 bases from J; bases unmatched to any gene: 2. The CDR3 totals 16 residues. The CDR3 nucleotides read TGTGCCAGCAGCCAAGTAGCGGGGTCCTCCTACAATGAGCAGTTCTTC. As protein: CASSQVAGSSYNEQFF.

CDR3 sequence (DNA): TGTGCCAGCTCCCCCTCCGTGGGGGGCCCTGAAGCTTTCTTT. This gives the protein CASSPSVGGPEAFF. V is TRBV18 and J is TRBJ1-1, with D possibly TRBD1 on 6 matching bases. Germline V lookup: CDR1 KGHSH, CDR2 LQKENI. The V end lost 6 bases, the J end lost 6 bases, and 17 bases lay between the germline ends. The CDR3 extends over 14 amino acids.